The rows below give T cell receptor beta chains drawn from one sample of a study of blood T cell repertoires in COVID-19. Assay used: immunoSEQ multiplex PCR; TCRdb lists only in-frame clones, some missing. The top ten clones hold 2.5% to 3.5% of a sample with about 400,000 clones, around 86% of them seen once. The sequenced sample consisted of peripheral blood. Every receptor here comes from a human donor in a cohort sampled during active COVID-19. CDR3s include the opening cysteine and the closing phenylalanine or tryptophan. Each record gives: D gene, J gene, clone size, V gene, CDR3 protein, CDR3 DNA. D genes are given only for firm matches. Some rows mark clone size as missing; the rest say once, few, many or name a class of expanded clone.

-	TRBJ1-3	-	TRBV7-9	CASSLAVGVGNTIYF	TGTGCCAGCAGCTTAGCGGTAGGGGTCGGAAACACCATATATTTT
-	TRBJ2-7	-	TRBV10-3	CAISERGYGYEQYF	TGTGCCATCAGTGAGCGGGGTTATGGTTACGAGCAGTACTTC
TRBD2	TRBJ2-7	once	TRBV9	CASSRGLDGEQYF	TGTGCCAGCAGTAGGGGACTAGATGGCGAGCAGTACTTC
-	TRBJ1-2	-	TRBV18	CASSQEGRQGFGYTF	TGTGCCAGCTCACAGGAGGGGCGACAAGGCTTTGGCTACACCTTC
-	TRBJ1-1	once	TRBV3-1/TRBV3-2	CASSHVSEAFF	TGTGCCAGCAGCCATGTGTCAGAAGCTTTCTTT
TRBD2	TRBJ2-5	-	TRBV9	CASSPGASGRAVETQYF	TGTGCCAGCAGCCCCGGGGCTAGCGGGAGGGCCGTGGAGACCCAGTACTTC
-	TRBJ2-2	-	TRBV19	CASSSQTNTGELFF	TGTGCCAGTAGTAGCCAGACGAACACCGGGGAGCTGTTTTTT
-	TRBJ2-1	-	TRBV11-2	CASSYRVRHNEQFF	TGTGCCAGCAGCTACAGGGTGCGCCACAATGAGCAGTTCTTC
TRBD1	TRBJ1-1	-	TRBV3-1/TRBV3-2	CASRDRGLGTEAFF	TGTGCCAGCAGGGACAGGGGGCTGGGCACTGAAGCTTTCTTT
-	TRBJ1-1	-	TRBV6-5	CASSYNRMNTEAFF	TGTGCCAGCAGTTACAACAGGATGAACACTGAAGCTTTCTTT
-	TRBJ1-1	-	TRBV11-3	CASSFGRYTEAFF	TGTGCCAGCAGCTTTGGGAGGTACACTGAAGCTTTCTTT
-	TRBJ2-3	-	TRBV5-1	CASSATAQAGGTDTQYF	TGCGCCAGCAGCGCAACCGCCCAAGCGGGCGGCACAGATACGCAGTATTTT
-	TRBJ1-2	-	TRBV3-1/TRBV3-2	CASSQPEGGGYTF	TGTGCCAGCAGCCAACCAGAAGGGGGTGGCTACACCTTC
TRBD1	TRBJ2-7	-	TRBV28	CASSLYGQGIYEQYF	TGTGCCAGCAGTTTATACGGACAGGGGATCTACGAGCAGTACTTC
TRBD2	TRBJ2-4	-	TRBV19	CASSIFGDGSGIAKNIQYF	TGTGCCAGTAGTATTTTTGGGGACGGTAGCGGGATAGCCAAAAACATTCAGTACTTC
-	TRBJ2-2	once	TRBV5-1	CASSFLGRTGELFF	TGCGCCAGCAGCTTTCTGGGGAGAACCGGGGAGCTGTTTTTT
-	TRBJ2-5	once	TRBV2	CASRGIRTVREETQYF	TGTGCCAGCAGGGGGATAAGGACTGTAAGAGAAGAGACCCAGTACTTC
-	TRBJ1-2	-	TRBV24-1	CATSDRGGASDGYTF	TGTGCCACCAGTGACCGCGGAGGAGCCAGCGATGGCTACACCTTC
-	TRBJ1-1	-	TRBV5-1	CASSLREVTEAFF	TGCGCCAGCAGCTTGCGGGAGGTCACTGAAGCTTTCTTT
-	TRBJ1-5	-	TRBV19	CATQEGREGNQPQHF	TGTGCCACCCAGGAGGGGAGAGAGGGCAATCAGCCCCAGCATTTT
TRBD2	TRBJ2-7	-	TRBV27	CASSPRLAGGSEQYF	TGTGCCAGCAGTCCCAGACTAGCGGGAGGTTCCGAGCAGTACTTC
-	TRBJ2-1	-	TRBV7-2	CASSLDGRLNEQFF	TGTGCCAGCAGCTTGGATGGGAGACTCAATGAGCAGTTCTTC
-	TRBJ2-7	-	TRBV2	CASSEEGAGSYEQYF	TGTGCCAGCAGTGAAGAAGGGGCAGGGTCGTACGAGCAGTACTTC
-	TRBJ1-2	-	TRBV19	CASSIGSTYNYGYTF	TGTGCCAGTAGTATAGGCAGTACATATAACTATGGCTACACCTTC
TRBD1	TRBJ2-5	-	TRBV28	CASSKTGGASPETQYF	TGTGCCAGCAGTAAAACAGGGGGCGCATCTCCAGAGACCCAGTACTTC
TRBD1	TRBJ2-5	-	TRBV27	CASREDREETQYF	TGTGCCAGCAGGGAGGACAGGGAAGAGACCCAGTACTTC
-	TRBJ1-1	-	TRBV10-2	CASGAQNTEAFF	TGCGCCAGCGGGGCGCAGAACACTGAAGCTTTCTTT
-	TRBJ2-7	-	TRBV19	CASSIASGGIDEQYF	TGTGCCAGTAGTATAGCTTCTGGGGGCATTGACGAGCAGTACTTC
-	TRBJ1-6	once	TRBV30	CAWELGGRSPLHF	TGTGCCTGGGAGTTAGGCGGCCGTTCACCCCTCCACTTT
TRBD1	TRBJ2-3	-	TRBV2	CASSEPDRGGDTQYF	TGTGCCAGCAGTGAACCAGACAGGGGTGGCGATACGCAGTATTTT
-	TRBJ1-2	-	TRBV27	CASSFSGVGYTF	TGTGCCAGCAGTTTCTCAGGGGTTGGCTACACCTTC
TRBD2	TRBJ2-5	-	TRBV5-4	CASSRPGGQETQYF	TGTGCCAGCAGCCGCCCGGGGGGACAAGAGACCCAGTACTTC
-	TRBJ2-6	-	TRBV6-6	CASSYGDPQTF	TGTGCCAGCAGTTACGGAGACCCCCAGACTTTC
-	TRBJ2-3	-	TRBV2	CASSESSQGGTQYF	TGTGCCAGCAGTGAGTCATCCCAGGGAGGAACGCAGTATTTT
TRBD1	TRBJ1-4	-	TRBV6-5	CASSLDRGEKLFF	TGTGCCAGCAGTTTGGACAGGGGTGAAAAACTGTTTTTT
-	TRBJ1-5	-	TRBV19	CASSASGNQPQHF	TGTGCCAGTAGCGCTTCAGGAAACCAGCCCCAGCATTTT